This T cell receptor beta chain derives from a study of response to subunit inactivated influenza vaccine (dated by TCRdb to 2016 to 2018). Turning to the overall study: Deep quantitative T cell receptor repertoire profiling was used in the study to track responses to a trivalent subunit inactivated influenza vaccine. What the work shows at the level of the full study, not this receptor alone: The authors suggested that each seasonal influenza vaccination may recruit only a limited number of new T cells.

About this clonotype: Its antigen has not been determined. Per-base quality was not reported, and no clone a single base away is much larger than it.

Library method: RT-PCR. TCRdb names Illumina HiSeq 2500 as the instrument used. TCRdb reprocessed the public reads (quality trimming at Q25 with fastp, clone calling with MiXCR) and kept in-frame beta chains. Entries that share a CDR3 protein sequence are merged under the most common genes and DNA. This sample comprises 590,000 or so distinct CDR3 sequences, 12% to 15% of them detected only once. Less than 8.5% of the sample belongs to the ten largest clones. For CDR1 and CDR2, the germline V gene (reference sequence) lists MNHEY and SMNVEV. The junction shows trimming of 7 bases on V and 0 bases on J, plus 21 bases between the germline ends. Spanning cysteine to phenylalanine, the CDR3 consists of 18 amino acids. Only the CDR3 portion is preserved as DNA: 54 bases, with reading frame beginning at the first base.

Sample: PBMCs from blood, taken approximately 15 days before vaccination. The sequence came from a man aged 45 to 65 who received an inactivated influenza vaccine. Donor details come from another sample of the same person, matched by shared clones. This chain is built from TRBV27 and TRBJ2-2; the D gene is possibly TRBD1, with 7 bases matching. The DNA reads TGTGCCAGCACCCGAAATCCAGGGGGAGGCGCGAACACCGGGGAGCTGTTTTTT. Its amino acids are CASTRNPGGGANTGELFF.